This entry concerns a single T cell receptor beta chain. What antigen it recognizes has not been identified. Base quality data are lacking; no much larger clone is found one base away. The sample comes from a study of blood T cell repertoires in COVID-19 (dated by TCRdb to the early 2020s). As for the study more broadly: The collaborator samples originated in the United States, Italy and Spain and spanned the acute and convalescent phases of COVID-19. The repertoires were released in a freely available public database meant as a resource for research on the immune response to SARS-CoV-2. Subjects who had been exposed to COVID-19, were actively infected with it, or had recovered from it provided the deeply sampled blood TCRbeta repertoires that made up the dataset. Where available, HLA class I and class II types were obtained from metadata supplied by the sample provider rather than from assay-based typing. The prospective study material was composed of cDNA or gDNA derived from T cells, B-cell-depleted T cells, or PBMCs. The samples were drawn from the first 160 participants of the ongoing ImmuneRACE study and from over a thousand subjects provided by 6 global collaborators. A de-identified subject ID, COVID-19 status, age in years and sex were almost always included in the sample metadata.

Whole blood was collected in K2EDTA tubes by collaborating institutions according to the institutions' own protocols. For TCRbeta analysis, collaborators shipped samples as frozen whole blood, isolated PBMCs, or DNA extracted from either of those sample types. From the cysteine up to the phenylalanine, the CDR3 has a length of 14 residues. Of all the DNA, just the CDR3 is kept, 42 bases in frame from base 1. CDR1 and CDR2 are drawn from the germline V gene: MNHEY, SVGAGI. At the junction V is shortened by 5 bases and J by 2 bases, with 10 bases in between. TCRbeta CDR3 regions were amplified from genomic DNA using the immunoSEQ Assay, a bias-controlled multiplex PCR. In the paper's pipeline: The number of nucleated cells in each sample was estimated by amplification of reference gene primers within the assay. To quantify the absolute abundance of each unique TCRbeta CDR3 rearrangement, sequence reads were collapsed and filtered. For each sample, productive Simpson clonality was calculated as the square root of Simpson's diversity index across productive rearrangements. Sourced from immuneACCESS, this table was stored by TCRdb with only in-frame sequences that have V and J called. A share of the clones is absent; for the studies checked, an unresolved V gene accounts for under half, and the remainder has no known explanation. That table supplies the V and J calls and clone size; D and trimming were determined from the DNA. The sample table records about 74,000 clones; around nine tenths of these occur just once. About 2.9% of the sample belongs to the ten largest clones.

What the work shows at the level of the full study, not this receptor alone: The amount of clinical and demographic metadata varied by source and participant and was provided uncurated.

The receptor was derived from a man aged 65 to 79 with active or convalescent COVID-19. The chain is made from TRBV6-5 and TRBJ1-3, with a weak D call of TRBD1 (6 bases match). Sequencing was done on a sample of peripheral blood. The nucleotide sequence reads TGTGCCAGCAGTCTACAGGGAACTGGAAACACCATATATTTT. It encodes CASSLQGTGNTIYF.